This TCR beta chain is drawn from a study of cytomegalovirus exposure and HLA in healthy donors. As to this clone: Its antigen remains unidentified.

Germline loops: CDR1 SGHVS, CDR2 FNYEAQ. This CDR3 comprises 15 residues. The V end lost 10 bases, the J end lost 10 bases, and 26 bases lay between the germline ends. Study-level findings and limits: A list of around 160 TCR beta chains associated with cytomegalovirus was given.

Clones were sequenced by immunoSEQ multiplex PCR, and TCRdb holds only the in-frame ones, with some missing. The sample carries fewer than 60,000 clones, 93% recorded once. The TCR originated in a woman younger than 35 in good health and CMV-seropositive. The material sequenced was PBMCs. This chain joins TRBV7-6 and TRBJ2-1; a weak D match, TRBD1 (6 bases). CDR3 nucleotide sequence: TGTGCCACCAGGGGAGAGGAGTTAGGTGGGCCCGAGCAGTTCTTC. Protein sequence: CATRGEELGGPEQFF.